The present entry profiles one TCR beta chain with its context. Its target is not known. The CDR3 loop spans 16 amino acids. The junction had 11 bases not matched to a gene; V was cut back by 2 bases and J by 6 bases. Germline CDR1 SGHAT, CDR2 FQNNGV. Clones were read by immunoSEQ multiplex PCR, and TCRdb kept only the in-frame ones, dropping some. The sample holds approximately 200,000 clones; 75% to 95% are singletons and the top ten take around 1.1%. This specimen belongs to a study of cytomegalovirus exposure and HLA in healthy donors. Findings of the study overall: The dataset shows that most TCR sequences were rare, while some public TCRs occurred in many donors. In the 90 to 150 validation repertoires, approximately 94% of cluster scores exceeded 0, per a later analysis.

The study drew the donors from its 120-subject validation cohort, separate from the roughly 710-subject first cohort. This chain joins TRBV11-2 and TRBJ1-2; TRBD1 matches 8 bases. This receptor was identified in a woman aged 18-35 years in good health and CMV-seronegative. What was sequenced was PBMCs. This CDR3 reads CASSLTPPGTGDGYTF. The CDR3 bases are TGTGCCAGCAGCTTAACCCCTCCCGGGACAGGAGATGGCTACACCTTC.